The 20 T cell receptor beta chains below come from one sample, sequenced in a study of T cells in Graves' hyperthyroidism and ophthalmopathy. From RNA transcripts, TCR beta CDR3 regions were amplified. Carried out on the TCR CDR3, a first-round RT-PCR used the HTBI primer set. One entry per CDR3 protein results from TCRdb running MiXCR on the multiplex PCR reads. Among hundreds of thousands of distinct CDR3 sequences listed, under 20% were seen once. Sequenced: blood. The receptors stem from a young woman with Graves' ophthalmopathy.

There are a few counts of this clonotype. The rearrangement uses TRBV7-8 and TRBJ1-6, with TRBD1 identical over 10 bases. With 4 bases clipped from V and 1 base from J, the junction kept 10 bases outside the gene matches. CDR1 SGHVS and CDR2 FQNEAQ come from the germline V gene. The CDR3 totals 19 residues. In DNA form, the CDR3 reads TGTGCCAGCAGCTCACCCCGGGACAGGGGTTTTTCCTATAATTCACCCCTCCACTTT. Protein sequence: CASSSPRDRGFSYNSPLHF. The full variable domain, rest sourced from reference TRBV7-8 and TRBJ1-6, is GAGVSQSPRYKVAKRGQDVALRCDPISGHVSLFWYQQALGQGPEFLTYFQNEAQLDKSGLPSDRFFAERPEGSVSTLKIQRTQQEDSAVYLCASSSPRDRGFSYNSPLHFGNGTRLTVT.

The CDR3 DNA follows: TGTGCCAGCATCGGACAGCACGAGACCTACAATGAGCAGTTCTTC. Protein product: CASIGQHETYNEQFF. The chain is built from TRBV7-9 and TRBJ2-1; tentative D call: TRBD1 (6 bases). V lost 7 bases to trimming and J lost 2 bases, with 15 bases between them. CDR3 length: 15 residues. Germline V gene sequence: CDR1 SEHNR, CDR2 FQNEAQ (reference sequence).

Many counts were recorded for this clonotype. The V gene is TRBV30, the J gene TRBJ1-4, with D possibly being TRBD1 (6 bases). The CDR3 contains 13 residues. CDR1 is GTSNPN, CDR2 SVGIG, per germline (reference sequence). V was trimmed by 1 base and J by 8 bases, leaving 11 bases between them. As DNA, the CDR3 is TGTGCCTGGAGTGCAGGGGTGAGGGAAAAACTGTTTTTT. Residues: CAWSAGVREKLFF.

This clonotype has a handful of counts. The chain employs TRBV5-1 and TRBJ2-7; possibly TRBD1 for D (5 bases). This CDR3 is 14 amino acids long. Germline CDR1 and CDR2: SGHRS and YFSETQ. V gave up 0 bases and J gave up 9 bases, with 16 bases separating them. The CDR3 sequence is CASSLVGPRFGQYF. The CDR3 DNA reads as TGCGCCAGCAGCTTGGTGGGGCCGAGGTTCGGGCAGTACTTC.

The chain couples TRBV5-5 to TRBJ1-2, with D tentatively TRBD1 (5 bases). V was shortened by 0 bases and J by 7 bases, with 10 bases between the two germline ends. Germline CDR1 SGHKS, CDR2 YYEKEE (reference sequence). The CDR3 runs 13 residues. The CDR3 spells CASSLERGGGYTF. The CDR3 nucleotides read TGTGCCAGCAGCTTGGAGAGGGGCGGTGGCTACACCTTC.

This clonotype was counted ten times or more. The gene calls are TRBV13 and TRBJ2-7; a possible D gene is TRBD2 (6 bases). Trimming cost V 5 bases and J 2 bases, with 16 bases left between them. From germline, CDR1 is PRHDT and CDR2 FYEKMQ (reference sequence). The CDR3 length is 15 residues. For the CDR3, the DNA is TGTGCCAGCAGCGTCGGACTACCATTAACCTACGAGCAGTACTTC. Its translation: CASSVGLPLTYEQYF.

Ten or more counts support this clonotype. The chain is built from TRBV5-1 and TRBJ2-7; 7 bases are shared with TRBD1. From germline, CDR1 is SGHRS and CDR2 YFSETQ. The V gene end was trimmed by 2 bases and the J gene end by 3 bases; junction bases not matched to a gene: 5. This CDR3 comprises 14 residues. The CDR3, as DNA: TGCGCCAGCAGCTTACAGGGGCAGATCTACGAGCAGTACTTC. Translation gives CASSLQGQIYEQYF.

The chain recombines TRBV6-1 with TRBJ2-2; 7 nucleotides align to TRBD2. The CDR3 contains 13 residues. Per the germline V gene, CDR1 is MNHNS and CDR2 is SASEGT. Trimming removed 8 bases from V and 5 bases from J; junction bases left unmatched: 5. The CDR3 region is CASLGGDTGELFF. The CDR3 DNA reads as TGTGCCAGCTTGGGGGGGGATACCGGGGAGCTGTTTTTT.

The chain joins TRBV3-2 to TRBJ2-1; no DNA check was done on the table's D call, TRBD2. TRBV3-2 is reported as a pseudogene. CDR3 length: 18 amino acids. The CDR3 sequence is CASSQAHRGLAGVDEQFF. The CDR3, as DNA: TGTGCCAGCAGCCAAGCTCACCGGGGACTAGCGGGAGTCGATGAGCAGTTCTTC.

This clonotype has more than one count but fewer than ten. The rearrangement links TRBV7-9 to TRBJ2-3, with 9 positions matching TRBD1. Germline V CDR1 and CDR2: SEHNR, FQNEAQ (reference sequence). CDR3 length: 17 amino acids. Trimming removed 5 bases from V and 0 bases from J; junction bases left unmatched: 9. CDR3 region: CASSVMTGGRSTDTQYF. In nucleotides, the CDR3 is TGTGCCAGCAGCGTGATGACAGGGGGAAGAAGCACAGATACGCAGTATTTT.

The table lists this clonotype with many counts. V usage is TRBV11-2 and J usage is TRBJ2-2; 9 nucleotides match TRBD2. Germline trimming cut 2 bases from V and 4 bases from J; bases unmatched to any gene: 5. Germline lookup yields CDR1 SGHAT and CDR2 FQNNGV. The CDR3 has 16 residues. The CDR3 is CASSLLLAGRTGELFF. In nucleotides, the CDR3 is TGTGCCAGCAGCTTACTTCTAGCGGGGCGCACCGGGGAGCTGTTTTTT. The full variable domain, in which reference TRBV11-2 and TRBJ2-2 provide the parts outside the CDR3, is EAGVAQSPRYKIIEKRQSVAFWCNPISGHATLYWYQQILGQGPKLLIQFQNNGVVDDSQLPKDRFSAERLKGVDSTLKIQPAKLEDSAVYLCASSLLLAGRTGELFFGEGSRLTVL.

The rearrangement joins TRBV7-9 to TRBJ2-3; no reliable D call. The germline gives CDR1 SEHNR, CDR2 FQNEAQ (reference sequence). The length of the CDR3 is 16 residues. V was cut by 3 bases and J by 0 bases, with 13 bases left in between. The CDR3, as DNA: TGTGCCAGCAGCTTGGCCGGTGGGCCAAGCACAGATACGCAGTATTTT. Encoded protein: CASSLAGGPSTDTQYF.

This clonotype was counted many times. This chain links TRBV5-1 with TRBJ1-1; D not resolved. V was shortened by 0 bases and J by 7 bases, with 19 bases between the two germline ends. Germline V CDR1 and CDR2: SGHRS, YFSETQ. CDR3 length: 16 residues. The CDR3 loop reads CASSLAGSRPEFEAFF. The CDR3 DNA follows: TGCGCCAGCAGCTTGGCGGGGAGTCGGCCGGAATTTGAAGCTTTCTTT.

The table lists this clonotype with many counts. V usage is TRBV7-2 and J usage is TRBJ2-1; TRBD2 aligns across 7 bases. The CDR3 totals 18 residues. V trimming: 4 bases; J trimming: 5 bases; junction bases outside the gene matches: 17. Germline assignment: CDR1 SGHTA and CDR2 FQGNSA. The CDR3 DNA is TGTGCCAGCAGCTCGCGACGACTAGCTGGGGTCGGCCACAATGAGCAGTTCTTC. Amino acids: CASSSRRLAGVGHNEQFF.

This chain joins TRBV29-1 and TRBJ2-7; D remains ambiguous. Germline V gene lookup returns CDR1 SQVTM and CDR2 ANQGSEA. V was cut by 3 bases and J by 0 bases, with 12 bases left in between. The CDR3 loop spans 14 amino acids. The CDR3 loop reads CSVEGQFTSYEQYF. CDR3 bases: TGCAGCGTTGAGGGTCAGTTCACCTCCTACGAGCAGTACTTC.

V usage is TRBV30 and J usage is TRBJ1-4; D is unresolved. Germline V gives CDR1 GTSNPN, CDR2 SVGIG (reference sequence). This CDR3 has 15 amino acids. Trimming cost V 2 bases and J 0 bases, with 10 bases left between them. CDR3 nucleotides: TGTGCCTGGAGTCCCAAGGTTGCAACTAATGAAAAACTGTTTTTT. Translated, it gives CAWSPKVATNEKLFF. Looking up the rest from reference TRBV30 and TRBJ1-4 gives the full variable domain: SQTIHQWPATLVQPVGSPLSLECTVEGTSNPNLYWYRQAAGRGLQLLFYSVGIGQISSEVPQNLSASRPQDRQFILSSKKLLLSDSGFYLCAWSPKVATNEKLFFGSGTQLSVL.

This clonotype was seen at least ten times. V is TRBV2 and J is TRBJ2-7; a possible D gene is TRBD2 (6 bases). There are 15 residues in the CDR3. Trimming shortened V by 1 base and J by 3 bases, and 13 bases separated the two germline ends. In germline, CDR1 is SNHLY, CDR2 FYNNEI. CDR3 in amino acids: CASSEGGGGRYEQYF. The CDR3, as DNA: TGTGCCAGCAGTGAAGGGGGCGGAGGGCGCTACGAGCAGTACTTC. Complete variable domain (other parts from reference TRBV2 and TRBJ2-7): EPEVTQTPSHQVTQMGQEVILRCVPISNHLYFYWYRQILGQKVEFLVSFYNNEISEKSEIFDDQFSVERPDGSNFTLKIRSTKLEDSAMYFCASSEGGGGRYEQYFGPGTRLTVT.

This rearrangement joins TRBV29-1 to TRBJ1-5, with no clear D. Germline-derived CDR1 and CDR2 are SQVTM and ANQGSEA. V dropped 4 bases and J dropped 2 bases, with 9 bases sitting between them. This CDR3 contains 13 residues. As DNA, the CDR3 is TGCAGCGTTGCCGAAGGTGGCAATCAGCCCCAGCATTTT. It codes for CSVAEGGNQPQHF.

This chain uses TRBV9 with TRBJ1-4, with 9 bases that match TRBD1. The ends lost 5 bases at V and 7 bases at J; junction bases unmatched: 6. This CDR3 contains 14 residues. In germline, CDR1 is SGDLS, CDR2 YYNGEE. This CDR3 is CASSAGTGLEKLFF. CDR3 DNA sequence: TGTGCCAGCAGTGCCGGGACAGGGCTTGAAAAACTGTTTTTT. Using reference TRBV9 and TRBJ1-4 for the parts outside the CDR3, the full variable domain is DSGVTQTPKHLITATGQRVTLRCSPRSGDLSVYWYQQSLDQGLQFLIQYYNGEERAKGNILERFSAQQFPDLHSELNLSSLELGDSALYFCASSAGTGLEKLFFGSGTQLSVL.

The CDR3 protein is CASSWGRPAGELFF. Written as DNA, the CDR3 is TGTGCCAGCAGCTGGGGACGCCCGGCCGGGGAGCTGTTTTTT. This chain links TRBV7-3 with TRBJ2-2, with D tentatively TRBD1 or TRBD2 (5 bases each). The CDR3 covers 14 residues. V lost 4 bases and J lost 6, with 12 bases in between. The germline CDR1 and CDR2 sequences are SGHTA and FQGTGA. Complete variable domain (other parts from reference TRBV7-3 and TRBJ2-2): GAGVSQTPSNKVTEKGKYVELRCDPISGHTALYWYRQSLGQGPEFLIYFQGTGAADDSGLPNDRFFAVRPEGSVSTLKIQRTERGDSAVYLCASSWGRPAGELFFGEGSRLTVL.